Below, 10 T cell receptor beta chains from the same sample are listed, as sequenced in a study of blood T cell repertoires in COVID-19. Profiled with immunoSEQ multiplex PCR; TCRdb holds only in-frame clones, not every one. The data show fewer than 250,000 clones, 65% to 90% seen once. The sample taken for sequencing was peripheral blood. Source of these receptors: a woman in her 50s with acute or convalescent COVID-19.

The chain joins TRBV30 to TRBJ1-1; a possible D gene is TRBD1 (5 bases). The CDR3 sequence is 13 residues long. V lost 6 bases to trimming and J lost 1 base, with 12 bases between them. Germline V lookup: CDR1 GTSNPN, CDR2 SVGIG (reference sequence). The CDR3 sequence: CACRTGRNTEAFF. In DNA form, the CDR3 reads TGTGCCTGTCGAACAGGCAGGAACACTGAAGCTTTCTTT.

The rearrangement uses TRBV3-1 (or the pseudogene TRBV3-2) and TRBJ2-1; D not resolved. The CDR3 is made up of 13 amino acids. Trimming stripped 5 bases from V and 9 bases from J, with 14 bases between. Looked up from germline, CDR1 is LGHDT and CDR2 is YNNKEL (reference sequence). The CDR3 loop is CASSSRPRGEQFF. The CDR3 DNA is TGTGCCAGCAGCTCCCGGCCCCGCGGTGAGCAGTTCTTC.

V and J are TRBV7-9 and TRBJ2-7; TRBD2 is a possible D gene (5 bases). Trimming shortened V by 2 bases and J by 3 bases, and 8 bases separated the two germline ends. In germline, CDR1 is SEHNR, CDR2 FQNEAQ (reference sequence). The CDR3 contains 13 residues. The CDR3 DNA is TGTGCCAGCAGCTTAAGAGGGATCTACGAGCAGTACTTC. Protein product: CASSLRGIYEQYF.

The genes are TRBV20-1 and TRBJ1-5, with a weak D call TRBD1 (5 bases). V lost 3 bases to trimming and J lost 0 bases, with 9 bases between them. Per germline, CDR1 DFQATT and CDR2 SNEGSKA (reference sequence). This CDR3 is built from 14 residues. CDR3: CSASWGGSNQPQHF. The CDR3 DNA follows: TGCAGTGCTAGTTGGGGGGGTAGCAATCAGCCCCAGCATTTT.

The rearrangement joins TRBV29-1 to TRBJ1-1, with a tentative D call TRBD1 (6 bases). The CDR3 spans 12 residues. Germline V gene lookup returns CDR1 SQVTM and CDR2 ANQGSEA. The ends were cut back, 6 bases at V and 8 bases at J, with 16 bases in the middle. The CDR3: CSVGAPTGEAFF. CDR3 coding DNA: TGCAGCGTGGGGGCCCCAACAGGGGAAGCTTTCTTT.

This chain links TRBV7-2 with TRBJ1-2; TRBD1 is a possible D gene (5 bases). V was cut by 5 bases and J by 5 bases, with 15 bases left in between. The CDR3 covers 14 residues. From germline, CDR1 is SGHTA and CDR2 FQGNSA. The CDR3 region has the DNA TGTGCCAGCAGCCCCGGCGGGGGGAATTATGGCTACACCTTC. Protein: CASSPGGGNYGYTF.

CDR3 region: CAVLRSPRTDTQYF. The CDR3 nucleotides read TGTGCCGTCCTGAGATCCCCCCGCACAGATACGCAGTATTTT. The V and J genes are TRBV6-5 and TRBJ2-3, with D hard to call. CDR1 and CDR2 from the germline V gene are MNHEY and SVGAGI. The CDR3 length is 14 residues. V was trimmed by 11 bases and J by 1 base, leaving 16 bases between them.

This clone has only one observation. The chain joins TRBV29-1 to TRBJ1-1, with D maybe TRBD1 (5 bases). The CDR3 covers 10 residues. Germline-derived CDR1 and CDR2 are SQVTM and ANQGSEA. The CDR3 region has the DNA TGCGGGGGGTGGAGCACTGAAGCTTTCTTT. Translating it yields CGGWSTEAFF.

The genes are TRBV19 and TRBJ2-7; D possibly corresponds to TRBD1 (9 bases). The CDR3 extends over 15 amino acids. CDR1 LNHDA and CDR2 SQIVND come from the germline V gene (reference sequence). Trimming removed 5 bases at V and 2 bases at J, with 16 bases between. CDR3 residues: CASSSGGTGTYEQYF. The DNA of the CDR3 is TGTGCCAGTAGTTCGGGGGGGACAGGGACCTACGAGCAGTACTTC.

With regard to this clone: This sample also contains other DNA sequences that code for the same CDR3. The genes are TRBV19 and TRBJ2-3; D is possibly TRBD2 (6 bases). Germline CDR1 reads LNHDA; CDR2 reads SQIVND (reference sequence). The CDR3 length is 12 residues. V lost 5 bases, J lost 5 bases, and 8 bases lay in between. The DNA of the CDR3 is TGTGCCAGTAGTGCCGGGGGAGATACGCAGTATTTT. This codes for CASSAGGDTQYF.